Presented here are 9 T cell receptor beta chains from one specimen sequenced in a study of blood T cell repertoires in COVID-19 (dated by TCRdb to 2019 to 2021). Receptor amplification or capture employed the immunoSEQ multiplex PCR assay. Sourced from immuneACCESS, this table was stored by TCRdb with only in-frame sequences that have V and J called. A share of the clones is absent; for the studies checked, an unresolved V gene accounts for under half, and the remainder has no known explanation. This sample comprises about 160,000 clones, 79% of them detected only once. In total, the top ten clones hold about 7.8% of the sample. The sample comprised peripheral blood. All receptors come from a woman aged 55-70 years with COVID-19, enrolled during active disease.

This sequence joins TRBV10-3 and TRBJ1-2, with D perhaps matching TRBD1 (6 bases). CDR1 is ENHRY and CDR2 is SYGVKD in the germline V gene. The CDR3 is 15 residues long. V was clipped by 3 bases and J by 0 bases, with 11 bases between them. CDR3 in DNA: TGTGCCATCAGTGACCAGGACAGTGCTAACTATGGCTACACCTTC. Protein product: CAISDQDSANYGYTF.

The chain carries TRBV6-2 or TRBV6-3 and TRBJ2-7; the D gene is possibly TRBD2 (7 bases). Germline lookup yields CDR1 MNHEY and CDR2 SVGEGT. The length of the CDR3 is 15 residues. The V end lost 5 bases, the J end lost 3 bases, and 17 bases lay between the germline ends. This chain's CDR3 is CASSTTGRVFYEQYF. CDR3 nucleotides: TGTGCCAGCAGTACCACAGGGAGGGTTTTCTACGAGCAGTACTTC.

The chain carries TRBV6-5 and TRBJ2-7, with 7 bases aligning to TRBD1. Looked up from germline, CDR1 is MNHEY and CDR2 is SVGAGI. This CDR3 is 14 amino acids long. V gave up 7 bases and J gave up 9 bases; unmatched junction bases: 15. In DNA form, the CDR3 reads TGTGCCAGCACACCCTCCGGGACAGTCCACGGGCAGTACGTC. Protein product: CASTPSGTVHGQYV.

The chain recombines TRBV6-6 with TRBJ1-2; 8 positions match TRBD1. This CDR3 spans 16 amino acids. Germline trimming cut 5 bases from V and 4 bases from J; bases unmatched to any gene: 12. Germline-derived CDR1 and CDR2 are MNHNY and SVGAGI (reference sequence). The CDR3: CASSRWTGRVAYGYTF. The CDR3 DNA is TGTGCCAGCAGTAGGTGGACAGGGAGGGTGGCCTATGGCTACACCTTC.

The genes are TRBV7-3 and TRBJ2-5; 9 bases are a match to TRBD1. Germline CDR1 reads SGHTA; CDR2 reads FQGTGA. This CDR3 has 14 amino acids. The V segment lost 5 bases and the J segment 5 bases; nucleotides outside the gene matches: 6. The CDR3 protein is CASSPTGGRETQYF. The CDR3 region has the DNA TGTGCCAGCAGCCCTACAGGGGGCCGGGAGACCCAGTACTTC.

The V gene is TRBV14, the J gene TRBJ2-1; a possible D gene is TRBD2 (5 bases). Germline V gene lookup returns CDR1 SGHDN and CDR2 FVKESK. Trimming removed 0 bases from V and 3 bases from J, with 9 bases in between. The CDR3 consists of 15 residues. CDR3 amino acids: CASSQEAEFYNEQFF. The CDR3 bases are TGTGCCAGCAGCCAAGAAGCGGAATTCTACAATGAGCAGTTCTTC.

The chain recombines TRBV11-2 with TRBJ2-7; D may be TRBD1 (6 bases). Germline assignment: CDR1 SGHAT and CDR2 FQNNGV. This CDR3 contains 14 residues. V was pared by 5 bases and J by 3 bases, with 14 bases between. CDR3 DNA sequence: TGTGCCAGCAGCCTCGAAACAGGGCTCTACGAGCAGTACGTC. Amino acid sequence: CASSLETGLYEQYV.

This rearrangement joins TRBV12-3 or TRBV12-4 to TRBJ1-1, with 7 bases lining up with TRBD1. This CDR3 contains 13 residues. With 5 bases clipped from V and 4 bases from J, the junction kept 4 bases outside the gene matches. CDR3 loop: CASSANRGTEAFF. The DNA of the CDR3 is TGTGCCAGCAGTGCAAACAGGGGCACTGAAGCTTTCTTT.

The chain recombines TRBV6-2 or TRBV6-3 with TRBJ2-6; D is perhaps TRBD1 (6 bases). There are 17 residues in the CDR3. CDR1 is MNHEY, CDR2 SVGEGT, per germline. The V end lost 5 bases, the J end lost 2 bases, and 16 bases lay between the germline ends. CDR3 bases: TGTGCCAGCAGTAAAGGGACAAGTAATGCTGGGGCCAACGTCCTGACTTTC. It specifies CASSKGTSNAGANVLTF.